The 14 T cell receptor beta chains below were found in one sample sequenced in a study of T cell repertoires in ileal Crohn's disease. Sequenced by immunoSEQ multiplex PCR; TCRdb stores in-frame clones only, minus some. The sample yields 5,000 or so clones, 81% seen once. Sequencing used ileal tissue. Receptors were obtained from an adult with Crohn's disease.

V gene TRBV29-1 combines with J gene TRBJ1-1; D is uncertain. CDR1 is SQVTM, CDR2 ANQGSEA, per germline. V lost 4 bases and J 8 bases, leaving 11 bases between the germline ends. The CDR3 extends over 11 amino acids. The CDR3 protein is CSVVTGAEAFF. The CDR3 DNA is TGCAGCGTTGTGACGGGAGCCGAAGCTTTCTTT.

This clone has just one count. V usage is TRBV5-1 and J usage is TRBJ1-6; the D is unclear. CDR1 SGHRS and CDR2 YFSETQ come from the germline V gene. The CDR3 is 14 amino acids. The V end lost 2 bases, the J end lost 7 bases, and 10 bases lay between the germline ends. The CDR3 coding sequence is TGCGCCAGCAGCTTCGGGAGAACCAATTCACCCCTCCACTTT. Amino acids: CASSFGRTNSPLHF.

V is TRBV9 and J is TRBJ2-3; D might be TRBD2 (5 bases). There are 14 residues in the CDR3. Trimming removed 3 bases from V and 4 bases from J, with 12 bases in between. Per germline, CDR1 SGDLS and CDR2 YYNGEE. The CDR3 DNA reads TGTGCCAGCAGCGGTACTAGTAGGGCAGATACGCAGTATTTT. Its protein is CASSGTSRADTQYF.

The chain has TRBV6-6 and TRBJ1-5; the D is unclear. In germline, CDR1 is MNHNY, CDR2 SVGAGI (reference sequence). V lost 6 bases, J lost 5 bases, and 14 bases lay in between. CDR3 length: 14 amino acids. The CDR3 DNA sequence: TGTGCCAGCAGGAGAGGGCAGGATGATCAGCCCCAGCATTTT. It encodes CASRRGQDDQPQHF.

This clone was observed a few times. The rearrangement uses TRBV7-9 and TRBJ1-2; TRBD1 might be the D (5 bases). Germline V CDR1 and CDR2: SEHNR, FQNEAQ (reference sequence). With 5 bases removed from V and 0 bases from J, the gap between germline ends came to 25 bases. This CDR3 has 19 residues. The CDR3 nucleotides read TGTGCCAGCAGCCCCGCCTTTATGACAGTCGTCCCCTCTAACTATGGCTACACCTTC. It yields the protein CASSPAFMTVVPSNYGYTF.

The V and J genes are TRBV7-2 and TRBJ2-5, with D hard to call. The J call may be faulty, since TRBJ2-7 better matches the DNA end. The CDR3 spans 14 residues. Germline V gene lookup returns CDR1 SGHTA and CDR2 FQGNSA. CDR3 protein: CASSPGQLSYEQYF. CDR3 nucleotides: TGTGCCAGCAGCCCAGGTCAGCTGAGCTACGAGCAGTACTTC.

The V and J genes are TRBV18 and TRBJ1-2; TRBD1 matches 8 bases. There are 15 residues in the CDR3. CDR1 and CDR2 (germline): KGHSH, LQKENI. Germline trimming cut 4 bases from V and 3 bases from J; bases unmatched to any gene: 7. CDR3 DNA: TGTGCCAGCTCACTTTCTGGACAGGGTGACTATGGCTACACCTTC. Translated, it gives CASSLSGQGDYGYTF.

Only one count was recorded for this clone. This chain's CDR3 is CASSQEGLAMFYEQYF. CDR3 bases: TGTGCCAGCAGCCAAGAAGGGCTAGCGATGTTCTACGAGCAGTACTTC. The chain links TRBV4-2 to TRBJ2-7; D may be TRBD2 (6 bases). This CDR3 is built from 16 residues. Germline V gives CDR1 LGHNA, CDR2 YNFKEQ. Trimming left V 0 bases short and J 3 bases short, with 15 bases between.

CDR3 bases: TGTGCCAGCAGCTTAGACACTAGCGGGAATCGCGAGCAGTACTTC. Translated: CASSLDTSGNREQYF. The chain couples TRBV7-2 to TRBJ2-7; 10 nucleotides match TRBD2. J gave up 6 bases and V 1 base, and 6 bases lay outside the gene matches. CDR3 length: 15 residues. Per the germline V gene, CDR1 is SGHTA and CDR2 is FQGNSA.

This clone showed up just a few times. The chain combines TRBV5-1 with TRBJ2-2, with D unresolved. CDR1 is SGHRS, CDR2 YFSETQ, per germline. The CDR3 runs to 14 residues. V dropped 6 bases and J dropped 3 bases, with 12 bases sitting between them. The CDR3 protein is CASKSPGYTGELFF. The CDR3, as DNA: TGCGCCAGCAAGAGCCCAGGATACACCGGGGAGCTGTTTTTT. Full variable domain (remainder filled in from reference TRBV5-1 and TRBJ2-2): KAGVTQTPRYLIKTRGQQVTLSCSPISGHRSVSWYQQTPGQGLQFLFEYFSETQRNKGNFPGRFSGRQFSNSRSEMNVSTLELGDSALYLCASKSPGYTGELFFGEGSRLTVL.

V usage is TRBV29-1 and J usage is TRBJ1-1, with TRBD1 matching over 7 bases. The CDR3 extends over 13 amino acids. Germline V gene sequence: CDR1 SQVTM, CDR2 ANQGSEA. V was pared by 7 bases and J by 2 bases, with 7 bases of the junction left unmatched. The chain's CDR3 is CSARTGANTEAFF. The CDR3 coding sequence is TGCAGCGCTCGAACAGGGGCAAACACTGAAGCTTTCTTT.

The genes are TRBV10-2 and TRBJ1-6; D ambiguous. The CDR3 contains 16 residues. CDR1 is WSHSY, CDR2 SAAADI, per germline. Trimming took 0 bases from V and 10 from J, leaving 16 bases between them. The CDR3 sequence is CASSESQVGVGSPLHF. The CDR3 nucleotides read TGCGCCAGCAGTGAGTCTCAGGTAGGCGTAGGATCACCCCTCCACTTT.

The rearrangement uses TRBV7-2 and TRBJ1-2; D is unresolved. Germline CDR1 SGHTA, CDR2 FQGNSA. The CDR3 is 13 amino acids. V dropped 0 bases and J dropped 5 bases, with 7 bases sitting between them. For the CDR3, the DNA is TGTGCCAGCAGCTTAGCCGCGGGGTATGGCTACACCTTC. This gives the protein CASSLAAGYGYTF.

As for this clone: One junction end disagrees with the germline gene, perhaps due to a read error. The V and J genes are TRBV7-3 and TRBJ2-5; 11 bases line up with TRBD1. Germline loops: CDR1 SGHTA, CDR2 FQGTGA. This CDR3 contains 15 residues. DNA for the CDR3: TGTGCCAGTAGCTTAGCCGGACAGGGGGCGGAGACCCAGTACTTC. Protein sequence: CASSLAGQGAETQYF.